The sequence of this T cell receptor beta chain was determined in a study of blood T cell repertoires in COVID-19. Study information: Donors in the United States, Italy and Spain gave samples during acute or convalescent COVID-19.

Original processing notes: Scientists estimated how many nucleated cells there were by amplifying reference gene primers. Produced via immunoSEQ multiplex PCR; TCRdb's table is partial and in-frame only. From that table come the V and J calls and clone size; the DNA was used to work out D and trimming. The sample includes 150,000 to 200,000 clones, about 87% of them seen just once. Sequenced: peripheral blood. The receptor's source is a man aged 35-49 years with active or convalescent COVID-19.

In DNA form, the CDR3 reads TGCAGCGTTAACATCCGGGATAAAGGAGAAGCTTTCTTT. It is translated as CSVNIRDKGEAFF. The chain is built from TRBV29-1 and TRBJ1-1; no definite D call. CDR1 and CDR2 from the germline V gene are SQVTM and ANQGSEA. CDR3 length equals 13 residues. V dropped 5 bases and J dropped 8 bases, with 18 bases sitting between them.